The next 18 T cell receptor beta chains were all read from a single sample in a study of beta chain features in type 1 diabetes. Reverse transcribing all isolated RNA meant expressed TCRB transcripts were sequenced. Some clones are missing from TCRdb's copy, which holds only in-frame ones; the method was immunoSEQ multiplex PCR. The repertoire has around 320,000 clones, 12% to 15% of them found once; the top ten carry over 5%. Sequenced: central memory CD4+ T cells from blood. Receptors were obtained from a young man in good health.

This clone was recorded a few times. The chain combines TRBV7-9 with TRBJ1-2; TRBD1 might be the D (6 bases). There are 15 residues in the CDR3. V lost 5 bases, J lost 1 base, and 14 bases lay in between. Germline CDR1 is SEHNR and CDR2 is FQNEAQ (reference sequence). CDR3 DNA sequence: TGTGCCAGCAGCCAGCATCAGGACAGTAACTATGGCTACACCTTC. Encoded protein: CASSQHQDSNYGYTF.

V usage is TRBV7-8 and J usage is TRBJ2-1; 8 bases fit TRBD1. The ends lost 4 bases at V and 7 bases at J; junction bases unmatched: 6. The CDR3 runs 14 residues. Germline CDR1 is SGHVS and CDR2 is FQNEAQ. This CDR3 reads CASSSDRGPNEQFF. CDR3 nucleotide sequence: TGTGCCAGCAGCTCAGACAGGGGCCCTAATGAGCAGTTCTTC.

There are a few counts of this clone. The V call is TRBV5-1, the J call TRBJ2-5, with D perhaps being TRBD1 or TRBD2 (5 bases each). CDR3 length: 16 residues. Looked up from germline, CDR1 is SGHRS and CDR2 is YFSETQ. With 0 bases removed from V and 2 bases from J, the gap between germline ends came to 14 bases. The CDR3: CASSLDGTNPQETQYF. Here the CDR3 DNA reads TGCGCCAGCAGCTTGGACGGGACGAATCCTCAAGAGACCCAGTACTTC.

This clone was seen only a few times. The J gene is TRBJ1-1, the V gene TRBV7-2; 8 bases match TRBD1. Germline CDR1 is SGHTA and CDR2 is FQGNSA. Trimming removed 5 bases from V and 6 bases from J; junction bases left unmatched: 5. The CDR3 contains 13 residues. DNA of the CDR3: TGTGCCAGCAGCCCAGGACAGGGCGCTGAAGCTTTCTTT. This codes for CASSPGQGAEAFF.

In this sample, this clone turned up once. This sample includes further DNA sequences coding for the same CDR3. The chain combines TRBV20-1 with TRBJ2-1; weak D call: TRBD2 (5 bases). This CDR3 contains 11 residues. The V and J ends lost 6 bases and 8 bases respectively, with 11 bases between them. From germline, CDR1 is DFQATT and CDR2 SNEGSKA (reference sequence). Written as DNA, the CDR3 is TGCAGTGCGAGACGGGGTCATGAGCAGTTCTTC. It specifies CSARRGHEQFF.

This clone was picked up a small number of times. The V and J genes are TRBV2 and TRBJ1-5; D unclear. Trimming shortened V by 8 bases and J by 8 bases, and 13 bases separated the two germline ends. The CDR3 length is 12 residues. In germline, CDR1 is SNHLY, CDR2 FYNNEI. CDR3 loop: CASQKSGEPQHF. DNA of the CDR3: TGTGCCAGCCAGAAAAGCGGGGAGCCCCAGCATTTT.

In its sample, this clone was seen a few times. The rearrangement joins TRBV11-2 to TRBJ2-6; the D call may be TRBD1 or TRBD2 (5 bases each). CDR1 is SGHAT, CDR2 FQNNGV, per germline. The CDR3 runs 16 residues. The V end was cut by 5 bases, the J end by 2 bases, with 13 bases between. CDR3 in amino acids: CASSPIGGTGANVLTF. For the CDR3, the DNA is TGTGCCAGCAGCCCTATTGGGGGTACTGGGGCCAACGTCCTGACTTTC.

As regards this clone: A much larger clonotype is one base distant, so this may be a read error. The sample holds other DNA sequences that translate to the same CDR3. CDR3 region: CASSQQTLGSYNEQFF. The CDR3 DNA sequence: TGTGCCAGCAGCCAACAGACTCTTGGGTCCTACAATGAACAGTTCTTC. This sequence joins TRBV14 and TRBJ2-1, with unresolved D. The V gene's germline CDR1 is SGHDN and CDR2 FVKESK. There are 16 residues in the CDR3.

V gene TRBV7-7 combines with J gene TRBJ1-6; possibly TRBD1 for D (6 bases). V lost 0 bases and J 6 bases, leaving 15 bases between the germline ends. CDR3 length: 17 amino acids. Germline V gene data show CDR1 as SSHAT and CDR2 as FNYEAQ (reference sequence). The CDR3 sequence is CASSLALGEGGNSPLHF. The CDR3 DNA is TGTGCCAGCAGCTTAGCATTGGGGGAGGGGGGTAATTCACCCCTCCACTTT.

This chain links TRBV4-2 with TRBJ2-3; D gene unclear. The length of the CDR3 is 17 residues. Germline V CDR1 and CDR2: LGHNA, YNFKEQ. CDR3 bases: TGTATCAGCAGCCGAGAATTACGGACCGAGAGCACAGATACGCAGTATTTT. Amino acid sequence: CISSRELRTESTDTQYF.

V is TRBV18 and J is TRBJ2-7, with TRBD1 as a possible D gene (6 bases). CDR1 and CDR2 from the germline V gene are KGHSH and LQKENI. V lost 3 bases, J lost 0 bases, and 12 bases lay in between. The CDR3 loop spans 15 amino acids. The CDR3 bases are TGTGCCAGCTCACCCGCGACAGGTAGCTCCTACGAGCAGTACGTC. It encodes CASSPATGSSYEQYV.

There are many counts of this clone. This rearrangement joins TRBV5-1 to TRBJ2-1, with D perhaps TRBD2 (5 bases). V was shortened by 3 bases and J by 8 bases, with 12 bases between the two germline ends. CDR1 and CDR2 from the germline V gene are SGHRS and YFSETQ. This CDR3 has 13 residues. CDR3 amino acids: CASSSLTTDEQFF. The CDR3 coding sequence is TGCGCCAGCAGCTCCCTGACTACCGATGAGCAGTTCTTC. Looking up the rest from reference TRBV5-1 and TRBJ2-1 gives the full variable domain: KAGVTQTPRYLIKTRGQQVTLSCSPISGHRSVSWYQQTPGQGLQFLFEYFSETQRNKGNFPGRFSGRQFSNSRSEMNVSTLELGDSALYLCASSSLTTDEQFFGPGTRLTVL.

This rearrangement joins TRBV2 to TRBJ1-5; 7 positions agree with TRBD1. Germline values: CDR1 SNHLY, CDR2 FYNNEI. Unmatched junction bases numbered 6, after V lost 5 bases and J lost 5 bases. The CDR3 has 14 amino acids. CDR3 in amino acids: CASSRGTAYQPQHF. In DNA, the CDR3 is TGTGCCAGCAGTCGCGGGACAGCCTATCAGCCCCAGCATTTT.

This clone appeared a few times. The chain has TRBV27 and TRBJ1-2; D is uncertain. This CDR3 region has 13 residues. Per the germline V gene, CDR1 is MNHEY and CDR2 is SMNVEV (reference sequence). V was shortened by 5 bases and J by 8 bases, with 15 bases between the two germline ends. CDR3 residues: CASSTLAGRGYTF. CDR3 in DNA: TGTGCCAGCAGTACCCTGGCAGGTAGAGGCTACACCTTC.

This clone was seen only a few times. The rearrangement joins TRBV27 to TRBJ1-2; weak D call: TRBD1 (5 bases). V was trimmed by 6 bases and J by 8 bases, leaving 13 bases between them. The length of the CDR3 is 12 residues. CDR1 is MNHEY and CDR2 is SMNVEV in the germline V gene (reference sequence). CDR3 residues: CASSRDLPGYTF. In DNA, the CDR3 is TGTGCCAGCAGCCGGGACCTTCCAGGCTACACCTTC.

The CDR3 reads CASRGDGFGNQPQHF. The CDR3 DNA follows: TGTGCCAGCAGAGGGGACGGCTTTGGCAATCAGCCCCAGCATTTT. The chain uses TRBV21-1 and TRBJ1-5. TRBV21-1 is termed a pseudogene. CDR3 length: 15 residues.

There are a few counts of this clone. A much larger clone is a single base away; this may be a read error. CDR3 DNA sequence: TGTGCCAGCAGCTTGACTAGCGGGACCTACAATGAGCAGTTCTTC. Amino acids: CASSLTSGTYNEQFF. The chain has TRBV5-4 and TRBJ2-1, with 10 bases matching TRBD2. J was trimmed by 2 bases and V by 1 base; bases with no gene match: 0. The CDR3 is made up of 15 amino acids. Germline V CDR1 and CDR2: SGHNT, YYREEE (reference sequence).

V usage is TRBV29-1 and J usage is TRBJ1-2, with D hard to call. From germline, CDR1 is SQVTM and CDR2 ANQGSEA. V was pared by 3 bases and J by 5 bases, with 7 bases between. This CDR3 region has 11 residues. The CDR3 sequence is CSVDRGYGYTF. As DNA, the CDR3 is TGCAGCGTTGATAGAGGGTATGGCTACACCTTC.